The 19 T cell receptor beta chains reported below all come from one sample, sequenced in a study of T-cell memory formation after mild COVID-19. TCRdb itself ran the 5' RACE reads through MiXCR, one entry per CDR3 protein. The sample has a few hundred thousand distinct CDR3 sequences, roughly 18% seen once; the top ten hold about 23%. Sequenced sample: PBMCs or a T cell subset sorted from them (not recorded which). These TCRs come from a man aged 18 to 30 who had mild COVID-19 (a few samples of this study predate the infection). Cell type and time point are not known.

This clonotype was detected a few times. V gene TRBV7-6 combines with J gene TRBJ2-3; the D is unclear. This CDR3 is built from 13 residues. Trimming removed 3 bases at V and 4 bases at J, with 8 bases between. Germline CDR1 SGHVS, CDR2 FNYEAQ. CDR3 protein: CASSFDTPDTQYF. The CDR3, as DNA: TGTGCCAGCAGCTTCGATACCCCAGATACGCAGTATTTT.

This clonotype has just one count. V usage is TRBV20-1 and J usage is TRBJ2-5; D tentatively fits TRBD1 or TRBD2 (5 bases each). Germline CDR1 reads DFQATT; CDR2 reads SNEGSKA (reference sequence). The CDR3 consists of 15 residues. DNA of the CDR3: TGCAGCCCGTCCCGTGAGGGGCTGATCGGAGAGACCCAGTACTTC. Its translation: CSPSREGLIGETQYF.

The chain combines TRBV29-1 with TRBJ1-4; D is possibly TRBD1 (6 bases). Germline V CDR1 and CDR2: SQVTM, ANQGSEA. This CDR3 has 12 residues. V lost 6 bases to trimming and J lost 3 bases, with 8 bases between them. The DNA of the CDR3 is TGCAGCGTCCAGGGGTCTAATGAAAAACTGTTTTTT. Translating gives CSVQGSNEKLFF.

The chain carries TRBV15 and TRBJ2-7; D not resolved. The CDR3 contains 14 residues. The germline gives CDR1 LNHNV, CDR2 YYDKDF (reference sequence). In nucleotides, the CDR3 is TGTGCTGCCCCGGGTGGCCTTCCCTCCTACGAGCAGTACGTC. Protein: CAAPGGLPSYEQYV.

This clonotype occurred a few times. This chain links TRBV6-6 with TRBJ1-5, with unresolved D. Germline V gene data show CDR1 as MNHNY and CDR2 as SVGAGI (reference sequence). The CDR3 is made up of 13 amino acids. Between the trimmed V and J ends, which lost 5 bases and 4 bases, there was a span of 9 bases. CDR3 region: CASSGTANQPQHF. DNA for the CDR3: TGTGCCAGCAGTGGCACAGCAAATCAGCCCCAGCATTTT.

This clonotype occurred a few times. This chain uses TRBV4-1 with TRBJ2-2; either TRBD1 or TRBD2 may supply D (6 bases each). The germline gives CDR1 MGHRA, CDR2 YSYEKL. This CDR3 has 16 amino acids. V was trimmed by 0 bases and J by 5 bases, leaving 13 bases between them. The CDR3 region is CASSQDRTGATGELFF. CDR3 nucleotides: TGCGCCAGCAGCCAAGATCGGACGGGGGCAACCGGGGAGCTGTTTTTT.

The V and J genes are TRBV2 and TRBJ2-7; D gene unclear. The CDR3 runs to 13 residues. V lost 1 base and J lost 7, with 11 bases in between. Germline values: CDR1 SNHLY, CDR2 FYNNEI. CDR3 nucleotides: TGTGCCAGCAGTGAAGACCTGCGTGGGGAGCAGTACTTC. Protein product: CASSEDLRGEQYF.

This rearrangement joins TRBV7-9 to TRBJ1-5; perhaps TRBD1 as D (5 bases). Germline V gene sequence: CDR1 SEHNR, CDR2 FQNEAQ (reference sequence). Trimming removed 5 bases from V and 7 bases from J, with 18 bases in between. The CDR3 consists of 15 residues. CDR3 amino acids: CASSTSRQGEQPQHF. CDR3 nucleotide sequence: TGTGCCAGCAGCACTAGTCGGCAGGGCGAGCAGCCCCAGCATTTT.

This clonotype was observed many times. The J gene is TRBJ2-1, the V gene TRBV5-1, with D perhaps TRBD2 (5 bases). V lost 0 bases and J lost 0, with 7 bases in between. Germline CDR1 is SGHRS and CDR2 is YFSETQ. The CDR3 has 15 residues. The CDR3: CASSLVGSSYNEQFF. For the CDR3, the DNA is TGCGCCAGCAGCTTGGTTGGGAGCTCCTACAATGAGCAGTTCTTC.

This clonotype was counted a few times. The chain uses TRBV2 and TRBJ2-3; no clear D. Germline lookup yields CDR1 SNHLY and CDR2 FYNNEI. CDR3 length: 13 residues. V gave up 1 base and J gave up 4 bases, with 6 bases separating them. The CDR3 loop is CASSEEGPDTQYF. The CDR3, as DNA: TGTGCCAGCAGTGAAGAGGGTCCAGATACGCAGTATTTT.

This clonotype was found many times. The chain has TRBV19 and TRBJ1-1; D is perhaps TRBD1 (5 bases). The CDR3 runs to 13 residues. V was cut by 3 bases and J by 8 bases, with 13 bases left in between. CDR1 is LNHDA and CDR2 is SQIVND in the germline V gene (reference sequence). CDR3 loop: CASSISSGTEAFF. Here the CDR3 DNA reads TGTGCCAGTAGTATTAGCTCGGGGACCGAAGCTTTCTTT.

V and J are TRBV2 and TRBJ1-1; D is undetermined. The germline V and J ends were trimmed by 8 bases and 2 bases, with 12 bases remaining between them. The CDR3 runs 13 residues. Per the germline V gene, CDR1 is SNHLY and CDR2 is FYNNEI. For the CDR3, the DNA is TGTGCCAGCGGTGGAGAGCTAAACACTGAAGCTTTCTTT. This sequence encodes CASGGELNTEAFF.

This clonotype was seen repeatedly, ten times or more. V gene TRBV7-6 combines with J gene TRBJ2-5, with a weak D call TRBD2 (6 bases). This CDR3 is 17 amino acids long. CDR1 is SGHVS, CDR2 FNYEAQ, per germline. V gave up 5 bases and J gave up 7 bases, with 26 bases separating them. The CDR3 loop reads CASSPCGAGSLGGTQYF. The CDR3 DNA sequence: TGTGCCAGCAGCCCCTGTGGGGCCGGGTCTCTGGGGGGGACCCAGTACTTC.

This clonotype was observed many times. The chain recombines TRBV20-1 with TRBJ2-2; D not resolved. The CDR3 is made up of 16 amino acids. The ends were cut back, 1 base at V and 0 bases at J, with 12 bases in the middle. The germline gives CDR1 DFQATT, CDR2 SNEGSKA (reference sequence). The CDR3 coding sequence is TGCAGTGCTAGAGGAAATACTCGGTCGAACACCGGGGAGCTGTTTTTT. Its protein product is CSARGNTRSNTGELFF.

The chain carries TRBV2 and TRBJ2-2; perhaps TRBD1 as D (6 bases). With 7 bases removed from V and 0 bases from J, the gap between germline ends came to 12 bases. Per germline, CDR1 SNHLY and CDR2 FYNNEI. This CDR3 has 15 amino acids. CDR3 bases: TGTGCCAGCACCGAACAGGGTTCGAACACCGGGGAGCTGTTTTTT. This gives the protein CASTEQGSNTGELFF.

This clonotype has just a few counts. V usage is TRBV12-3 or TRBV12-4 and J usage is TRBJ1-6; the match to TRBD1 covers 7 bases. The CDR3 covers 16 residues. Unmatched junction bases numbered 4, after V lost 2 bases and J lost 3 bases. The CDR3 DNA reads TGTGCCAGCAGTTTATACAGGGGCGGCTATAATTCACCCCTCCACTTT. This sequence encodes CASSLYRGGYNSPLHF.

In its sample, this clonotype was seen a few times. V and J are TRBV12-3 or TRBV12-4 and TRBJ2-1; TRBD2 matches at 11 bases. The CDR3 extends over 14 amino acids. After removal of 6 bases from V and 7 bases from J, the junction contained 5 bases not matched to a gene. Written as DNA, the CDR3 is TGTGCCAGCAGCCCTAGCGGGGGGTGGAATGAGCAGTTCTTC. It specifies CASSPSGGWNEQFF.

The V and J genes are TRBV28 and TRBJ1-2; unclear D gene. CDR3 size: 13 residues. V lost 3 bases to trimming and J lost 8 bases, with 13 bases between them. CDR1 and CDR2 (germline): MDHEN, SYDVKM. CDR3 loop: CASSFLPAGGYTF. CDR3 coding DNA: TGTGCCAGCAGTTTCCTTCCGGCGGGAGGCTACACCTTC.

The sample holds a few counts of this clonotype. V and J are TRBV7-9 and TRBJ1-5, with D uncertain. CDR3 size: 13 residues. Trimming cost V 5 bases and J 3 bases, with 8 bases left between them. The germline gives CDR1 SEHNR, CDR2 FQNEAQ (reference sequence). CDR3 nucleotides: TGTGCCAGCAGCCGGCGTGACAATCAGCCCCAGCATTTT. It is translated as CASSRRDNQPQHF.